This section outlines one T cell receptor (beta chain) sequence together with its context. These data belong to a study of identical twins. Each CDR3 protein gets one entry after TCRdb re-called the 5' RACE reads with MiXCR. Among some 260,000 distinct CDR3 sequences, about 14% were seen once, and the ten largest hold approximately 9.3%. V shed 0 bases and J shed 9 bases, with 12 bases lying between them. The CDR3 consists of 14 residues. Germline V lookup: CDR1 SGHTA, CDR2 FQGTGA. This chain links TRBV7-3 with TRBJ2-1; D is tentatively TRBD1 or TRBD2 (6 bases each). The sample was memory (CD45RO+) T cells sorted from blood. The receptor was isolated from a young woman in good health. CDR3 sequence reads: CASSLTTGAGEQFF. The CDR3 DNA sequence: TGTGCCAGCAGCTTAACTACGGGGGCGGGTGAGCAGTTCTTC.